The rows below give T cell receptor beta chains drawn from one sample of a study of blood T cell repertoires in COVID-19. Profiling relied on immunoSEQ multiplex PCR, and the TCRdb table lists in-frame clones only, not all of them. This sample has 200,000 to 250,000 clones, with about 93% found just once. Sequenced sample: peripheral blood. The receptors were gathered from a man aged 55-75 years with COVID-19, enrolled during active disease. CDR3s include the opening cysteine and the closing phenylalanine or tryptophan. A D gene is named only where the DNA matches it firmly. Clone size, where shown, is once, few, many, or a class for clones that have expanded.

D,J,size,V,DNA,CDR3
TRBD2,TRBJ2-3,-,TRBV3-1/TRBV3-2,TGTGCCAGCAGCCACAGGGGGCTAGCGGGAGGAGATACGCAGTATTTT,CASSHRGLAGGDTQYF
-,TRBJ1-5,-,TRBV3-1/TRBV3-2,TGTGCCAGCAGCCAAGGCAGTGGCAATCAGCCCCAGCATTTT,CASSQGSGNQPQHF
-,TRBJ1-5,-,TRBV11-2,TGTGCCAGCAGCCCGACCCGGGGAGGCAATCAGCCCCAGCATTTT,CASSPTRGGNQPQHF
TRBD2,TRBJ2-7,-,TRBV7-2,TGTGCCAGCAGCTTAGGGGCTAGCGGGAGGGCCCCCTACGAGCAGTACTTC,CASSLGASGRAPYEQYF
-,TRBJ1-2,-,TRBV9,TGTGCCAGCAGCGCCGCCTGGGGGGGATCGCATGGCTACACCTTC,CASSAAWGGSHGYTF
-,TRBJ1-6,-,TRBV5-1,TGCGCCAGCAGCTTGGCGGCAGGGGTGACCTATAATTCACCCCTCCACTTT,CASSLAAGVTYNSPLHF
TRBD1,TRBJ2-6,-,TRBV19,TGTGCCAGTTCGACAGGGGCTGGGGCCAACGTCCTGACTTTC,CASSTGAGANVLTF
-,TRBJ1-2,-,TRBV5-6,TGTGCCAGCAGCTTGGGGCAGAATAACTATGGCTACACCTTC,CASSLGQNNYGYTF
-,TRBJ2-3,once,TRBV5-1,TGCGCCAGCAGCTTGGATGGCCCAGATACGCAGTATTTT,CASSLDGPDTQYF
-,TRBJ2-7,-,TRBV9,TGTGCCAGCAGCGTAGGGGCAGGGGCCTACGAGCAGTACTTC,CASSVGAGAYEQYF
TRBD1,TRBJ1-1,-,TRBV6-1,TGTGCCAGCAGAGGGGGACAGGGGAGCACTGAAGCTTTCTTT,CASRGGQGSTEAFF
-,TRBJ2-1,-,TRBV30,TGTGCCTGGAGAGCGGTGGTGCTAGGGGAGCAGTTCTTC,CAWRAVVLGEQFF
-,TRBJ1-3,-,TRBV6-6,TGTGCCAGCGTCGGTTTTAACTCTGGAAACACCATATATTTT,CASVGFNSGNTIYF
TRBD2,TRBJ2-7,-,TRBV7-2,TGTGCCAGCAGCTTAGGACTAGCGGGCACGTCTCGCGACGAGCAGTACTTC,CASSLGLAGTSRDEQYF
-,TRBJ2-3,-,TRBV5-1,TGCGCCAGCAGCTTCAGGGGCACAGATACGCAGTATTTT,CASSFRGTDTQYF
-,TRBJ1-1,-,TRBV29-1,TGCAGCGTTAGACTCACCCAGGGTGAAGCTTTCTTT,CSVRLTQGEAFF
TRBD2,TRBJ2-1,-,TRBV19,TGTGCCAGTAGCACCGGGACTAGTATATTCGGAGAGCAGTTCTTC,CASSTGTSIFGEQFF
-,TRBJ1-1,-,TRBV18,TGTGCCAGCTCCCCCGGACAGAACACTGAAGCTTTCTTT,CASSPGQNTEAFF
-,TRBJ2-3,-,TRBV28,TGTGCCAGCGGGGAAGGGGCCACAGATACGCAGTATTTT,CASGEGATDTQYF
-,TRBJ1-5,once,TRBV11-2,TGTGCCAGCAGTTCTAGGCAGGGAGGGAATCAGCCCCAGCATTTT,CASSSRQGGNQPQHF
-,TRBJ1-4,-,TRBV29-1,TGCAGCGTTACCACGGGGTCGACTAATGAAAAACTGTTTTTT,CSVTTGSTNEKLFF
TRBD2,TRBJ2-2,-,TRBV18,TGTGCCAGCTCACCGGGACTAGCGGGGCTCGGAACCGGGGAGCTGTTTTTT,CASSPGLAGLGTGELFF
TRBD2,TRBJ2-2,once,TRBV30,TGTGCCTGGGCTCCGGGAGGAACGAACACCGGGGAGCTGTTTTTT,CAWAPGGTNTGELFF
-,TRBJ1-1,-,TRBV7-2,TGTGCCAGCAGCTTAGAACCTATCACTGAAGCTTTCTTT,CASSLEPITEAFF
TRBD2,TRBJ2-2,-,TRBV19,TGTGCCAGTAGTATAGATGCGGCGGGAGCTTGGCTGTTTTTT,CASSIDAAGAWLFF
-,TRBJ2-7,-,TRBV15,TGTGCCACCAGCAGAATAGAGGGGACTGGGAGCTCCTACGAGCAGTACTTC,CATSRIEGTGSSYEQYF
TRBD2,TRBJ2-7,-,TRBV7-9,TGTGCCAGCAGCTTAGAGGCGGGAGGCCTCTCCTACGAGCAGTACTTC,CASSLEAGGLSYEQYF
-,TRBJ2-7,once,TRBV11-2,TGTGCCAGCAGCCTGGACAGCGGATCCTACGAGCAGTACTTC,CASSLDSGSYEQYF
TRBD2,TRBJ2-7,once,TRBV7-3,TGTGCCAGCAGCTTAGCCAGCGGGAGTTCCTACGAGCAGTACTTC,CASSLASGSSYEQYF
-,TRBJ1-3,-,TRBV7-2,TGTGCCAGCAGCCTACAGGGACCTGGAAACACCATATATTTT,CASSLQGPGNTIYF
-,TRBJ2-1,-,TRBV7-2,TGTGCCAGCAGCTTGGGGATAGCGGTCACTTACAATGAGCAGTTCTTC,CASSLGIAVTYNEQFF
TRBD1,TRBJ1-2,-,TRBV3-1/TRBV3-2,TGTGCCAGCAGCCAAGCTTGGGAGGACAGGAACTATGGCTACACCTTC,CASSQAWEDRNYGYTF
TRBD2,TRBJ2-7,once,TRBV10-3,TGTGCCATCAGTGATCCGGGACTAGCGGGAGACCGTCGGGGCGAGCAGTACTTC,CAISDPGLAGDRRGEQYF
TRBD2,TRBJ2-7,-,TRBV28,TGTGCCAGCAGTCTAGCGGGAGCGCGAGAGCAGTACTTC,CASSLAGAREQYF
-,TRBJ1-6,-,TRBV5-1,TGCGCCAGCAGCCTGGAAGGTTCGCCCAGGAATTCACCCCTCCACTTT,CASSLEGSPRNSPLHF
-,TRBJ2-1,few,TRBV7-2,TGTGCCAGCAGCCTATCCTTGCAAGTTAGCGCTGAGCAGTTCTTC,CASSLSLQVSAEQFF
TRBD1,TRBJ1-2,-,TRBV9,TGTGCCAGCAGCGCGACCGGGACAGGAGGCTACACCTTC,CASSATGTGGYTF
-,TRBJ1-4,-,TRBV6-6,TGTGCCAGCATCCCCCAAAGGGGGGGGAATGAAAAACTGTTTTTT,CASIPQRGGNEKLFF
-,TRBJ1-3,-,TRBV6-5,TGTGCCAGCAGTTACTCCGGCTCTGGAAACACCATATATTTT,CASSYSGSGNTIYF
-,TRBJ2-1,-,TRBV18,TGTGCCAGCTCACCCTCGGGGGGCGAAGGGTCGGGTGAGCAGTTCTTC,CASSPSGGEGSGEQFF
-,TRBJ2-1,-,TRBV5-5,TGTGCCAGCAGCTCGCTAGATAACAATGAGCAGTTCTTC,CASSSLDNNEQFF
-,TRBJ2-7,-,TRBV6-5,TGTGCCAGCAGTTACTATGCAGGGGCCTACGAGCAGTACTTC,CASSYYAGAYEQYF
-,TRBJ2-5,-,TRBV19,TGTGCCAGTAGTTCGACAGGTGGTGGTCAAGAGACCCAGTACTTC,CASSSTGGGQETQYF
-,TRBJ1-5,-,TRBV21-1,TGTGCCAGACGGGCGGGATGGTGGAATCAGCCCCAGCATTTT,CARRAGWWNQPQHF
-,TRBJ1-5,-,TRBV19,TGTGCCAGTAGCACAACAGGGTTCGGTCAGCCCCAGCATTTT,CASSTTGFGQPQHF
-,TRBJ1-3,-,TRBV3-1/TRBV3-2,TGTGCCAGCAGCCAAGGGTCGGGGAGCTCTGGAAACACCATATATTTT,CASSQGSGSSGNTIYF
TRBD1,TRBJ2-7,-,TRBV9,TGTGCCAGCAGCACCGGACAGGGGGCCGCCTACGAGCAGTACTTC,CASSTGQGAAYEQYF
-,TRBJ1-4,-,TRBV7-9,TGTGCCAGCAGCTTACGTTCGGGGGGCCGTGAAAAACTGTTTTTT,CASSLRSGGREKLFF